This TCR beta chain is from a study of monozygotic twins with inflammatory bowel disease (dated by TCRdb to the late 2010s). For context, the study as a whole: In total, approximately 30 monozygotic twin pairs made up the full study: 19 Danish pairs, all IBD-discordant, plus nine German pairs, of which four were IBD-concordant and five were IBD-discordant. Each individual had, on average, about 151 000 unique TCRalpha sequences and 181 000 unique TCRbeta sequences available for analysis. Within discordant pairs, disease-associated traits were sought mainly by comparing IBD patients with their genetically identical healthy co-twins. Here is what the overall study found, with its caveats: Repertoire similarity did not differ between concordant and discordant twins, which could be due to limited statistical power. The analysis was unable to tell different T cell subtypes apart. Compared with healthy twins, IBD patients had fewer clonotypes in common with other individuals, a difference most pronounced in patients showing signs of disease activity. Because patients received different immunosuppressive treatments, the repertoires may have picked up extra background noise and variability between individuals. Measured by the inverse Simpson index, TCRbeta repertoire diversity was lower in IBD patients than in their healthy co-twins. The results gave no support for a single strong signal or clonotype linked to IBD.

The CDR3 spans 15 residues, from the cysteine through the phenylalanine. No DNA has been recorded. The germline V gene (reference sequence) sets CDR1 to SEHNR and CDR2 to FQNEAQ. Libraries were prepared through 5' RACE. Preparation of each TCR library used roughly 3,300 ng of total RNA. cDNA was synthesized with SMARTScribe reverse transcriptase in eight separate reactions per sample. Unique molecular identifiers containing a 6-nucleotide sample barcode were introduced through template switching during cDNA synthesis. TCRalpha and TCRbeta cDNA was amplified by two nested PCRs of approximately 17 and 9 cycles, with bead purification after each PCR. Before amplification, the cDNA was treated with uracil DNA-glycosylase and purified using the QIAquick PCR purification kit. In the second PCR, Illumina TruSeq-compatible adapters and sample-specific barcodes were added. TapeStation and Qubit were used to check library quality and concentration, and approximately 5.4 ng of each library was pooled. Sequencing of the pooled libraries was done on an Illumina HiSeq2500 single-index Rapid Run using custom sequencing primers and 2 x 100 bp reads. As for the authors' bioinformatics: PCR and sequencing errors were corrected by UMI-based consensus assembly using MiGEC version 1.2.6. MiXCR version 2.1.1 was used to carry out V(D)J alignment, clonotype assembly and CDR3 extraction. Normalisation of gene usage, clonotype sharing and MAIT/NKT TCR abundance was achieved by analysing the top 1000, 10 000 and 20 000 clonotypes per sample. Diversity was computed as the inverse Simpson index with the vegan R package after downsampling to 27 000 UMIs. Paired Mann-Whitney U tests on discordant twin pairs were used, with Benjamini-Hochberg multiple-testing correction. Following reprocessing of the reads by TCRdb, the data hold one row per CDR3 protein sequence and no DNA is available. TCRdb's processing, not the authors' own work, is the source of the V and J calls. This sample's table lists about 300,000 distinct CDR3 sequences. Approximately 5.4% of the sample is taken by the ten largest.

From each donor, an approximately 2.3 ml peripheral blood sample was collected into PAXgene tubes and kept at -80 degrees C. Without T cell sorting, total RNA was isolated from whole blood using the PAXgene blood miRNA kit on an automated QIAcube. Peripheral blood from monozygotic twin pairs concordant or discordant for inflammatory bowel disease was subjected to deep TCRalpha and TCRbeta repertoire profiling with unique molecular barcoding. For every twin pair, smoking habits were documented, and each individual was categorised as a current, former or never smoker. About this clonotype itself: This receptor's antigen is unknown.

This clonotype was obtained from a human donor with ulcerative colitis or Crohn's disease, or a healthy co-twin of an affected twin (not recorded which). The sequenced material came from blood. This chain is built from TRBV7-9 and TRBJ2-1; TCRdb designates TRBD1, a call that cannot be tested without DNA. The CDR3 loop reads CASSLVGTGGNEQFF.